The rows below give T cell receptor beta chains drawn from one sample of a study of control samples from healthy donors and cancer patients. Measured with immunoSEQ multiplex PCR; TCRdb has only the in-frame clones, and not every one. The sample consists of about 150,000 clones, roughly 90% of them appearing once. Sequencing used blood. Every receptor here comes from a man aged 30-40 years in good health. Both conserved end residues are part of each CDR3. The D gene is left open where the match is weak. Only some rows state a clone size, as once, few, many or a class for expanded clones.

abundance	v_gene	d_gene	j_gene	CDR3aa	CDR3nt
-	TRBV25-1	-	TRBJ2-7	CASSDRAGTHEQYF	TGTGCCAGCAGTGATCGGGCAGGTACACACGAGCAGTACTTC
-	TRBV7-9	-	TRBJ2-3	CASSLALTHSDTQYF	TGTGCCAGCAGCTTAGCGCTAACTCACTCAGATACGCAGTATTTT
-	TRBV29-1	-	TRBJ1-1	CSVERELNTEAFF	TGCAGCGTTGAACGCGAGCTGAACACTGAAGCTTTCTTT
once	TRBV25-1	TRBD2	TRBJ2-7	CASSPTGTSVSYEQYF	TGTGCCAGCAGTCCAACCGGGACTAGCGTATCCTACGAGCAGTACTTC
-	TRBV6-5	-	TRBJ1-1	CASSYDRKNTEAFF	TGTGCCAGCAGTTACGACAGAAAGAACACTGAAGCTTTCTTT
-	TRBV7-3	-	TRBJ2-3	CASSPSSTDTQYF	TGTGCCAGCAGCCCGAGTAGCACAGATACGCAGTATTTT
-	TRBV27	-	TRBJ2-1	CASSRKEYNEQFF	TGTGCCAGCAGTAGAAAAGAATACAATGAGCAGTTCTTC
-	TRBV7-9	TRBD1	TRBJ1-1	CASSLGGTGGGTEAFF	TGTGCCAGCAGCTTAGGTGGGACAGGGGGCGGAACTGAAGCTTTCTTT
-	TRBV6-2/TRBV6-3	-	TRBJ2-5	CASSPDRETQYF	TGTGCCAGCAGTCCGGACAGAGAGACCCAGTACTTC
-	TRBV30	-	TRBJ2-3	CAWSGDGSFSTDTQYF	TGTGCCTGGAGCGGGGACGGTTCTTTTAGCACAGATACGCAGTATTTT
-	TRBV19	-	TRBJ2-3	CASSIRRGGTDTQYF	TGTGCCAGTAGTATTCGGCGCGGGGGCACAGATACGCAGTATTTT
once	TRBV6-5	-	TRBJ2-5	CASSYQISQETQYF	TGTGCCAGCAGTTACCAAATCTCCCAAGAGACCCAGTACTTC
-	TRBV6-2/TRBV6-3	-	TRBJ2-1	CASSRLDNEQFF	TGTGCCAGCAGTCGACTCGATAATGAGCAGTTCTTC
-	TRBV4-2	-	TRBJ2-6	CASSQEGTRASGANVLTF	TGTGCCAGCAGCCAAGAAGGGACAAGGGCGTCTGGGGCCAACGTCCTGACTTTC
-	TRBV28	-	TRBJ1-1	CASRGQGNTEAFF	TGTGCCAGCAGGGGTCAGGGGAACACTGAAGCTTTCTTT
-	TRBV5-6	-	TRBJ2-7	CASSLAEISEQYF	TGTGCCAGCAGCTTGGCGGAAATAAGCGAGCAGTACTTC
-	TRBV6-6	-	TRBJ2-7	CASSYQGGEYEQYF	TGTGCCAGCAGTTACCAAGGGGGAGAGTACGAGCAGTACTTC
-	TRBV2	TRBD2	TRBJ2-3	CASRGTIDTQYF	TGTGCCAGCAGGGGGACTATTGATACGCAGTATTTT
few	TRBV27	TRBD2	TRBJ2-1	CASSTLAGGHNEQFF	TGTGCCAGCAGCACTCTAGCGGGGGGCCACAATGAGCAGTTCTTC
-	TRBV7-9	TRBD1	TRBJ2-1	CASSFIAVGGYQFF	TGTGCCAGCAGCTTTATCGCCGTAGGGGGCTATCAGTTCTTC
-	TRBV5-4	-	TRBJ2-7	CASSLDLQTYEQYF	TGTGCCAGCAGCTTGGACTTACAGACCTACGAGCAGTACTTC
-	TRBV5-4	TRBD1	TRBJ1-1	CASSLQGTNTEAFF	TGTGCCAGCAGCTTACAGGGGACGAACACTGAAGCTTTCTTT
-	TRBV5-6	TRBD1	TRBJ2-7	CASSLVGQVYEQYF	TGTGCCAGCAGCTTGGTCGGACAGGTTTACGAGCAGTACTTC
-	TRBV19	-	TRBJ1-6	CASSVPGSSSPLHF	TGTGCCAGTAGTGTGCCGGGGTCTAGTTCACCCCTCCACTTT
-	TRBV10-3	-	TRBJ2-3	CAISEAPGRSAQYF	TGTGCCATCAGTGAGGCCCCAGGGCGATCTGCGCAGTATTTT
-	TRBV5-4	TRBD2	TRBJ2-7	CASSPGGGTSPYEQYF	TGTGCCAGCAGCCCTGGGGGCGGGACTAGCCCGTACGAGCAGTACTTC
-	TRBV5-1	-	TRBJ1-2	CASSPRGNYGYTF	TGCGCCAGCAGCCCTAGGGGTAACTATGGCTACACCTTC
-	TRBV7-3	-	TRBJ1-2	CASSLTQGPTRGYTF	TGTGCCAGCAGCTTAACCCAGGGGCCGACGCGCGGCTACACCTTC
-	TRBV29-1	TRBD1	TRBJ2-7	CSVLRRTGAYEQYF	TGCAGCGTTCTCCGAAGGACAGGGGCGTACGAGCAGTACTTC
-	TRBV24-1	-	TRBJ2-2	CATSERADGELFF	TGTGCCACCAGTGAACGGGCGGACGGGGAGCTGTTTTTT
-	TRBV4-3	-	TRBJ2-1	CASSQESGSPDNEQFF	TGCGCCAGCAGCCAAGAGAGTGGGAGTCCGGACAATGAGCAGTTCTTC
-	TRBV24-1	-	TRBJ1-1	CATSAPGAEAFF	TGTGCCACCAGTGCACCCGGGGCTGAAGCTTTCTTT
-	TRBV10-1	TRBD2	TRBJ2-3	CASSAPPSGGFPDTQYF	TGCGCCAGCAGTGCCCCCCCCAGCGGGGGGTTCCCAGATACGCAGTATTTT
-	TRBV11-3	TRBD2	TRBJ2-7	CASRLAGYYEQYF	TGTGCCAGCAGACTAGCGGGTTACTACGAGCAGTACTTC
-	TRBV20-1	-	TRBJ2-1	CSAREYNEQFF	TGCAGTGCTCGCGAATACAATGAGCAGTTCTTC